Shown below are 9 T cell receptor beta chains from a single sample sequenced in a study of shared clonotypes between healthy human individuals. Only in-frame clones appear in the TCRdb table, and some are missing; sequencing was by immunoSEQ multiplex PCR. Found here are over 2 million clones, roughly 94% of them singletons; the top ten hold 0.1% to 0.15%. The specimen was naive CD4+ T cells sorted from blood. As to subset: CD45RA+ positively selected. These receptors originate from a man younger than 35 in good health.

V is TRBV4-2 and J is TRBJ1-6; D not certain. With 3 bases removed from V and 8 bases from J, the gap between germline ends came to 8 bases. The CDR3 is made up of 13 amino acids. Germline V CDR1 and CDR2: LGHNA, YNFKEQ. CDR3 bases: TGTGCCAGCAGCCACAATTTGGATTCACCCCTCCACTTT. Translation gives CASSHNLDSPLHF.

The chain couples TRBV19 to TRBJ2-7; no clear D gene. The CDR3 is made up of 16 amino acids. Germline V gene sequence: CDR1 LNHDA, CDR2 SQIVND (reference sequence). V gave up 0 bases and J gave up 3 bases, with 15 bases separating them. CDR3 bases: TGTGCCAGTAGTATAGATTTCGGCGGAATAGGCTACGAGCAGTACTTC. The encoded protein is CASSIDFGGIGYEQYF.

This rearrangement joins TRBV28 to TRBJ1-2; D remains ambiguous. Trimming took 8 bases from V and 0 from J, leaving 7 bases between them. Germline V lookup: CDR1 MDHEN, CDR2 SYDVKM. The CDR3 spans 12 residues. The CDR3 DNA follows: TGTGCCAGCTCAATTTCTAACTATGGCTACACCTTC. This gives the protein CASSISNYGYTF.

The chain links TRBV5-1 to TRBJ2-7; D not resolved. CDR3 size: 12 residues. V was pared by 3 bases and J by 6 bases, with 10 bases between. Germline CDR1 and CDR2: SGHRS and YFSETQ. The CDR3 DNA follows: TGCGCCAGCAGCTCTACCCCTGGCGAGCAGTACTTC. Its translation is CASSSTPGEQYF.

This clone occurred once. This chain joins TRBV4-1 and TRBJ2-1, with TRBD1 matching 7 bases. Trimming at V came to 4 bases and at J to 1 base, leaving 4 bases not matched to a gene. The length of the CDR3 is 15 residues. CDR1 is MGHRA and CDR2 is YSYEKL in the germline V gene. The CDR3 region is CASSLKTGSYNEQFF. The CDR3 DNA is TGCGCCAGCAGCCTTAAGACAGGGTCCTACAATGAGCAGTTCTTC.

A word on this clone: Other DNA sequences in the sample encode the same CDR3. The CDR3 DNA is TGTGCCAGTAGTATCGGTGGGGGCTACGAGCAGTACTTC. As protein: CASSIGGGYEQYF. The V gene is TRBV19, the J gene TRBJ2-7; TRBD1 or TRBD2 may be the D gene (5 bases each). There are 13 residues in the CDR3. Germline lookup yields CDR1 LNHDA and CDR2 SQIVND (reference sequence). Deletions cut 3 bases from V and 3 bases from J, with 9 bases between.

V and J are TRBV5-6 and TRBJ2-7; D possibly uses TRBD1 or TRBD2 (6 bases each). Germline lookup yields CDR1 SGHDT and CDR2 YYEEEE. The CDR3 covers 16 residues. V lost 2 bases, J lost 2 bases, and 17 bases lay in between. CDR3 DNA sequence: TGTGCCAGCAGCTTAGGGGGAACTAGCAGAACCTACGAGCAGTACTTC. It specifies CASSLGGTSRTYEQYF.

On this clone itself: One end of the junction fails to match germline, which may point to a read error. Written as DNA, the CDR3 is TGTGCTAGCAGCCTTAGCGGGGGGCGGGACGAGACCCAGTACTTC. This translates into CASSLSGGRDETQYF. This sequence joins TRBV7-7 and TRBJ2-5; 10 bases line up with TRBD2. CDR1 SSHAT and CDR2 FNYEAQ come from the germline V gene (reference sequence). The CDR3 has 15 amino acids.

This clone was counted between two and nine times. The chain links TRBV6-4 to TRBJ1-5; D may be TRBD1 (5 bases). Per the germline V gene, CDR1 is MRHNA and CDR2 is SNTAGT. The length of the CDR3 is 15 residues. Trimming removed 3 bases at V and 6 bases at J, with 15 bases between. The DNA for the CDR3 is TGTGCCAGCAGTGAGAACGGGCAGGGAGGTCAGCCCCAGCATTTT. It encodes CASSENGQGGQPQHF.